This T cell receptor (beta chain) is drawn from a study of OX40 agonist ivuxolimab in advanced cancers. V shed 8 bases, J shed 10 bases, and the junction held 7 bases outside the gene matches. Germline CDR1 reads MNHNY; CDR2 reads SVGAGI (reference sequence). This CDR3 has 11 amino acids. TCRdb's table, derived via immunoSEQ multiplex PCR, lists solely in-frame clones and lacks some. The data contain roughly 86,000 clones, around 90% of them singletons. This clone was counted a single time. What it binds is unknown. Study-level findings and limits: Researchers report that CD8+ T cells had, on average, more expanded clones than CD4+.

Sample: CD4+ or CD8+ T cells sorted from blood, taken in a trial of the OX40 agonist ivuxolimab. This TCR came from an adult with an advanced solid tumor such as melanoma, head and neck, liver or kidney cancer. The chain is built from TRBV6-6 and TRBJ1-1, with 7 bases identical to TRBD1. Here the CDR3 reads CASAWRGLAFF. CDR3 sequence (DNA): TGTGCCAGCGCTTGGAGGGGGCTAGCTTTCTTT.